This T cell receptor (beta chain) was recovered during a study of pediatric ulcerative colitis (dated by TCRdb to about 2019). Describing the broader study: Among the ulcerative colitis patients, roughly 7 had pancolitis and two had left-sided colitis, and histology in every patient was consistent with ulcerative colitis. From eight or nine newly diagnosed, treatment-naive pediatric ulcerative colitis patients and a handful of non-IBD control children, paired blood and rectal samples were collected. By Pediatric Ulcerative Colitis Activity Index, mild disease was classified in a couple of patients, moderate disease in several and acute severe colitis in three.

Using the immunoSEQ TRB Survey service, rearranged CDR3 beta regions were amplified from genomic DNA with multiplex V and J primers. To keep sequencing depth equal across samples, survey-level depth of up to 500,000 reads per sample was applied. Libraries were purified, pooled and sequenced on Illumina technology. Per the original workflow: Productive clonality, sample overlap, pairwise scatters, CDR3 beta length, V/D/J gene usage and productiveness were assessed with immunoSEQ online tools. Calculated diversity was the number of unique rearrangements divided by total templates times 100; Shannon and Simpson indices were also computed. Principal component analysis was performed on Z-score normalized data with the R prcomp function and the ggbiplot package. Morisita's index was used to quantify blood-rectal clonal overlap within each subject. TCRdb retrieved this table from immuneACCESS and kept in-frame rearrangements only. Not all clones are present; in checked studies, unresolved V genes account for under half, and no reason is known for the remainder. V, J and clone size reflect that table, while D and trimming were determined from the DNA. The sample table records over 20,000 clones; over 60% of these occur just once. The ten most abundant clones make up roughly 15% of the sample.

Relative to germline, V is missing 2 bases and J is missing 7 bases, with 6 bases of the junction outside any gene match. CDR1 and CDR2 were assigned from the germline V gene (reference sequence) as GTSNPN and SVGIG. The CDR3 starts with the cysteine, ends with the phenylalanine, and has 15 residues. Only CDR3 DNA remains: 45 bases, in frame from the first base. One to two pinch biopsies were taken from the rectum for research during colonoscopy. Before the diagnostic colonoscopy, none of the ulcerative colitis patients had been given any immunosuppressive medication. Before DNA was isolated, the rectal biopsies underwent proteinase K digestion. The Wizard kit (Promega) was used to extract genomic DNA from the blood and intestinal samples. What the work shows at the level of the full study, not this receptor alone: Two rectal CDR3 clonotypes turned up in every ulcerative colitis patient but in none of the controls. Because the repertoires came from total lymphocyte DNA, rare subsets such as regulatory T cells may have patterns that are not reflected. Blood-derived T cells may have been included in rectal pinch biopsies, especially in patients with overt colitis. Features of the rectal repertoire distinguished controls, mild-moderate colitis patients and acute severe colitis patients, and in acute severe colitis rectal diversity was lower because of clonal expansions. A couple of patients' blood samples yielded substantially fewer templates for technical reasons and were excluded from blood-rectal overlap analysis. With only a handful of individuals, the healthy control group was small. Significantly higher autologous blood-rectal clonal overlap was found in ulcerative colitis patients than in controls, which suggested increased T cell trafficking to inflamed tissue.

Note on this clone: Its binding antigen is unknown. The record has no base qualities; no much larger clone is one base away.

Recombination connected TRBV30 to TRBJ1-6; TRBD1 agrees with 9 junctional bases. The sequencing input was gut tissue. The receptor's source is a boy between 10 and 17 years old with severe ulcerative colitis. The CDR3 is CAWSLSGTGNSPLHF. The nucleotides read TGTGCCTGGAGTCTGAGTGGGACAGGGAATTCACCCCTCCACTTT.